The 21 T cell receptor beta chains listed next were all sequenced from one sample in a study of blood T cell repertoires in COVID-19. Data came from immunoSEQ multiplex PCR; TCRdb stores just in-frame clones and leaves some out. The sample contains hundreds of thousands of clones, around 83% of which appear only once. The sequencing sample was made of peripheral blood. The receptor source for this set is a woman in her forties or fifties with acute or convalescent COVID-19.

The chain has TRBV7-6 and TRBJ2-7; D call uncertain. Looked up from germline, CDR1 is SGHVS and CDR2 is FNYEAQ. V lost 5 bases, J lost 6 bases, and 11 bases lay in between. The CDR3 runs 12 residues. CDR3 sequence reads: CASSPPDGEQYF. CDR3 nucleotide sequence: TGTGCCAGCAGCCCCCCAGATGGCGAGCAGTACTTC.

The gene calls are TRBV29-1 and TRBJ2-4; D might be TRBD2 (5 bases). The length of the CDR3 is 15 residues. Germline V gene lookup returns CDR1 SQVTM and CDR2 ANQGSEA. Trimming stripped 4 bases from V and 1 base from J, with 14 bases between. The CDR3 is CSVVPRDEAKNIQYF. CDR3 nucleotide sequence: TGCAGCGTTGTCCCCCGGGATGAGGCCAAAAACATTCAGTACTTC.

This clone has a handful of counts. The chain carries TRBV5-1 and TRBJ2-2; D might be TRBD1 (6 bases). The CDR3 runs 15 residues. V gave up 7 bases and J gave up 3 bases, with 16 bases separating them. The V gene's germline CDR1 is SGHRS and CDR2 YFSETQ. The CDR3 DNA reads as TGCGCCAGCTCGAAGGGGGAACTATACACCGGGGAGCTGTTTTTT. The encoded protein is CASSKGELYTGELFF. Drawing the rest from reference TRBV5-1 and TRBJ2-2, the complete variable domain is KAGVTQTPRYLIKTRGQQVTLSCSPISGHRSVSWYQQTPGQGLQFLFEYFSETQRNKGNFPGRFSGRQFSNSRSEMNVSTLELGDSALYLCASSKGELYTGELFFGEGSRLTVL.

CDR3 loop: CASSLVGISYEQYF. Here the CDR3 DNA reads TGTGCCAGCAGCTTAGTCGGGATTTCCTACGAGCAGTACTTC. This sequence joins TRBV7-2 and TRBJ2-7; the D gene is possibly TRBD2 (5 bases). V gave up 1 base and J gave up 1 base, with 8 bases separating them. The CDR3 contains 14 residues. Germline CDR1 is SGHTA and CDR2 is FQGNSA.

The V call is TRBV18, the J call TRBJ1-2; 8 nucleotides line up with TRBD1. The CDR3 runs to 15 residues. Germline CDR1 and CDR2: KGHSH and LQKENI. Trimming cost V 3 bases and J 4 bases; bases outside gene matches: 7. The CDR3 reads CASSPGQGAVYGYTF. The CDR3 nucleotides read TGTGCCAGCTCACCCGGACAGGGAGCGGTCTATGGCTACACCTTC. The full variable domain, its missing parts supplied by reference TRBV18 and TRBJ1-2, is NAGVMQNPRHLVRRRGQEARLRCSPMKGHSHVYWYRQLPEEGLKFMVYLQKENIIDESGMPKERFSAEFPKEGPSILRIQQVVRGDSAAYFCASSPGQGAVYGYTFGSGTRLTVV.

This chain links TRBV28 with TRBJ2-1, with 7 positions matching TRBD2. CDR1 is MDHEN and CDR2 is SYDVKM in the germline V gene. The V and J ends lost 6 bases and 7 bases, in that order; junction bases with no gene match: 12. This CDR3 has 15 residues. CDR3 DNA: TGTGCCAGCAGGTCGTGGGGGACTACCTTTAATGAGCAGTTCTTC. Protein: CASRSWGTTFNEQFF. Filled out from reference TRBV28 and TRBJ2-1, the complete variable domain reads DVKVTQSSRYLVKRTGEKVFLECVQDMDHENMFWYRQDPGLGLRLIYFSYDVKMKEKGDIPEGYSVSREKKERFSLILESASTNQTSMYLCASRSWGTTFNEQFFGPGTRLTVL.

The V and J genes are TRBV5-4 and TRBJ1-2; weak D call: TRBD1 (5 bases). The germline V gene has CDR1 SGHNT and CDR2 YYREEE (reference sequence). V was trimmed by 6 bases and J by 2 bases, leaving 11 bases between them. This CDR3 region has 13 residues. CDR3 amino acids: CASTKDTNYGYTF. The CDR3 DNA reads as TGTGCCAGCACCAAGGACACGAACTATGGCTACACCTTC.

This chain uses TRBV18 with TRBJ1-1; 8 bases line up with TRBD1. Trimming took 1 base from V and 1 from J; bases not matched to a gene: 8. Germline CDR1 is KGHSH and CDR2 is LQKENI. The CDR3 sequence is 17 residues long. CDR3 nucleotides: TGTGCCAGCTCACCACTCGGTCCCGGGACAGGGAACACTGAAGCTTTCTTT. It translates to CASSPLGPGTGNTEAFF.

The chain combines TRBV30 with TRBJ2-1, with TRBD2 matching 12 bases. This CDR3 is built from 16 residues. After removal of 1 base from V and 6 bases from J, the junction contained 7 bases not matched to a gene. Germline V gene data show CDR1 as GTSNPN and CDR2 as SVGIG (reference sequence). CDR3 in amino acids: CAWSGKLAGGPNEQFF. The CDR3 bases are TGTGCCTGGAGTGGAAAACTAGCGGGAGGTCCCAATGAGCAGTTCTTC.

The gene calls are TRBV10-3 and TRBJ2-1; 11 bases map to TRBD1. V trimming: 2 bases; J trimming: 7 bases; junction bases outside the gene matches: 7. Germline CDR1 is ENHRY and CDR2 is SYGVKD. The CDR3 covers 16 residues. The CDR3 sequence: CAISERTGGIGNEQFF. DNA of the CDR3: TGTGCCATCAGTGAGCGGACAGGGGGCATAGGGAATGAGCAGTTCTTC.

The gene calls are TRBV7-6 and TRBJ2-1; D gene ambiguous. CDR1 is SGHVS and CDR2 is FNYEAQ in the germline V gene. V gave up 0 bases and J gave up 8 bases, with 17 bases separating them. The CDR3 extends over 16 amino acids. The CDR3, as DNA: TGTGCCAGCAGCTTAGCCAAAAACCCCGGTTATCATGAGCAGTTCTTC. Translation gives CASSLAKNPGYHEQFF.

V and J are TRBV5-1 and TRBJ2-7; 9 bases are a match to TRBD1. CDR1 is SGHRS and CDR2 is YFSETQ in the germline V gene. V was pared by 3 bases and J by 5 bases, with 9 bases of the junction left unmatched. The CDR3 runs to 15 residues. The CDR3 region has the DNA TGCGCCAGCAGCTCACATCCGGGACAGGGAAACGAGCAGTACTTC. Translation: CASSSHPGQGNEQYF.

The chain carries TRBV6-5 and TRBJ2-1, with 8 bases aligning to TRBD2. Germline V CDR1 and CDR2: MNHEY, SVGAGI. This CDR3 is built from 14 residues. Unmatched junction bases numbered 6, after V lost 5 bases and J lost 6 bases. The DNA for the CDR3 is TGTGCCAGCAGTCAGCGGACTAGCTCCAATGAGCAGTTCTTC. It specifies CASSQRTSSNEQFF.

The CDR3 spells CASSEFPRGEGYTF. CDR3 coding DNA: TGTGCCAGCAGTGAATTTCCCAGGGGAGAGGGCTACACCTTC. This sequence joins TRBV6-1 and TRBJ1-2; D may be TRBD1 (6 bases). The CDR3 consists of 14 residues. V was cut by 2 bases and J by 8 bases, with 15 bases left in between. CDR1 MNHNS and CDR2 SASEGT come from the germline V gene.

V usage is TRBV7-9 and J usage is TRBJ2-1; 13 bases are shared with TRBD2. The V segment lost 4 bases and the J segment 7 bases; nucleotides outside the gene matches: 13. Germline loops: CDR1 SEHNR, CDR2 FQNEAQ (reference sequence). This CDR3 is 18 amino acids long. The CDR3 is CASSSGEGLAGRRNEQFF. The CDR3 DNA is TGTGCCAGCAGCTCAGGGGAGGGACTAGCGGGACGTAGGAATGAGCAGTTCTTC. Full variable domain (rest looked up from reference TRBV7-9 and TRBJ2-1): DTGVSQNPRHKITKRGQNVTFRCDPISEHNRLYWYRQTLGQGPEFLTYFQNEAQLEKSRLLSDRFSAERPKGSFSTLEIQRTEQGDSAMYLCASSSGEGLAGRRNEQFFGPGTRLTVL.

This chain connects TRBV5-1 to TRBJ1-4; D is undetermined. Trimming removed 4 bases at V and 0 bases at J, with 10 bases between. This CDR3 region has 15 residues. Germline V CDR1 and CDR2: SGHRS, YFSETQ. The CDR3 nucleotides read TGCGCCAGCAGCCATACATCAACAACTAATGAAAAACTGTTTTTT. Translation gives CASSHTSTTNEKLFF.

The V and J genes are TRBV7-2 and TRBJ1-5, with 7 positions matching TRBD1. The CDR3 is made up of 15 amino acids. J lost 5 bases, V lost 3 bases, and 7 bases had no gene match. Germline V gives CDR1 SGHTA, CDR2 FQGNSA. CDR3 region: CASSFGTERYQPQHF. The CDR3 region has the DNA TGTGCCAGCAGCTTCGGGACAGAACGGTATCAGCCCCAGCATTTT. Based on the CDR3 plus reference TRBV7-2 and TRBJ1-5, the full variable domain is GAGVSQSPSNKVTEKGKDVELRCDPISGHTALYWYRQSLGQGLEFLIYFQGNSAPDKSGLPSDRFSAERTGGSVSTLTIQRTQQEDSAVYLCASSFGTERYQPQHFGDGTRLSIL.

This rearrangement joins TRBV4-1 to TRBJ1-4; 8 bases fit TRBD1. The CDR3 has 19 amino acids. V was clipped by 1 base and J by 5 bases; unmatched bases: 15. Germline V gene lookup returns CDR1 MGHRA and CDR2 YSYEKL. CDR3 bases: TGCGCCAGCAGCCAAGGAAACCCCCGGGCGGACAGGGCCAATGAAAAACTGTTTTTT. Encoded protein: CASSQGNPRADRANEKLFF.

The V and J genes are TRBV19 and TRBJ1-5; D call uncertain. CDR1 and CDR2 (germline): LNHDA, SQIVND (reference sequence). The CDR3 covers 13 residues. The V end was cut by 3 bases, the J end by 5 bases, with 8 bases between. CDR3 residues: CASSMRRDQPQHF. The CDR3 DNA sequence: TGTGCCAGTAGTATGAGGAGAGATCAGCCCCAGCATTTT.

CDR3 residues: CASSQSGGSSYNEQFF. The CDR3 DNA is TGTGCCAGCAGCCAATCGGGGGGGAGCTCCTACAATGAGCAGTTCTTC. This chain links TRBV16 with TRBJ2-1; the match to TRBD2 covers 7 bases. The CDR3 is made up of 16 amino acids. Germline-derived CDR1 and CDR2 are KGHSY and FQNENV. The junction had 2 bases not matched to a gene; V was cut back by 0 bases and J by 0 bases.

The chain couples TRBV25-1 to TRBJ1-1; D not resolved. The CDR3 has 12 amino acids. V lost 4 bases and J 3 bases, leaving 6 bases between the germline ends. Germline V lookup: CDR1 MGHDK, CDR2 SYGVNS. The CDR3 nucleotides read TGTGCCAGCAGTGCGGGGTACACTGAAGCTTTCTTT. Its translation: CASSAGYTEAFF.